This T cell receptor beta chain was retrieved from a study of regulatory T cells in long-lasting Graves disease. The overall study: Positivity for TSH receptor antibodies plus over 5 years of antithyroid drugs meant persistent Graves' disease. General study findings and limits: Persistent patients shared more public clonotypes (approximately 2,700) than newly diagnosed patients (approximately 960).

This clonotype was seen ten or more times. Its antigen is not known. The CDR3 covers 17 residues. J gave up 0 bases and V 3 bases, and 10 bases lay outside the gene matches. Stated time point: persistent/refractory GD, antithyroid drugs over 5 years with positive TRAb. Preparation of the TCR library used RNA extracted from PBMCs. Building of the TCR beta libraries involved iRepertoire HTBI primers and Arm-PCR of CDR3 regions. MiXCR was run by TCRdb on the multiplex PCR reads, yielding one entry per CDR3 protein. The data hold over 450,000 distinct CDR3 sequences, with about 22% observed a single time. The chain couples TRBV12-3 or TRBV12-4 to TRBJ1-1; TRBD1 matches at 7 bases. The sequenced sample was peripheral blood mononuclear cells (PBMCs), obtained when the disease was refractory, from a patient treated with antithyroid drugs. The source is a female donor with Graves disease. CDR3 residues: CASSFRGAPLMNTEAFF. CDR3 nucleotides: TGTGCCAGCAGTTTCAGGGGGGCCCCACTCATGAACACTGAAGCTTTCTTT.